This T cell receptor (beta chain) was sequenced during a study of response to subunit inactivated influenza vaccine. V lost 9 bases and J lost 7, with 16 bases in between. Germline values: CDR1 LNHDA, CDR2 SQIVND (reference sequence). The length of the CDR3 is 14 residues. Study-wide points: The authors proposed limited new T cell recruitment per seasonal influenza vaccination.

TCRdb re-analysed the RT-PCR reads in MiXCR, keeping a single row per CDR3 protein. Of almost 250,000 distinct CDR3 sequences in the sample, more than 9% were seen once. Details on this clonotype: Antigen specificity is unknown.

This TCR was sampled from a man aged 45 to 65 who received an inactivated influenza vaccine. The V gene is TRBV19, the J gene TRBJ1-6; perhaps TRBD1 as D (5 bases). The sequences come from non-naive T cells sorted from PBMCs, collected 14 to 15 days before vaccination. This CDR3 reads CASARDRQNSPLHF. The DNA of the CDR3 is TGTGCCAGCGCCCGGGACCGGCAGAATTCACCCCTCCACTTT. The entire variable domain, with the rest obtained from reference TRBV19 and TRBJ1-6, is as follows: DGGITQSPKYLFRKEGQNVTLSCEQNLNHDAMYWYRQDPGQGLRLIYYSQIVNDFQKGDIAEGYSVSREKKESFPLTVTSAQKNPTAFYLCASARDRQNSPLHFGNGTRLTVT.